This T cell receptor (beta chain) stems from a study of shared clonotypes between healthy human individuals. This CDR3 spans 14 amino acids. V gave up 5 bases and J gave up 8 bases, with 16 bases separating them. Germline V gene lookup returns CDR1 SGHTA and CDR2 FQGNSA. Libraries were prepared by immunoSEQ multiplex PCR; TCRdb keeps only in-frame clonotypes and omits some of them. This table has approximately 2,300,000 clones, 85% to 95% appearing once. Study results and caveats: Only blood underwent sampling, and tissue repertoires likely differ. Sharing across four donors was highest in naive CD4 (roughly 5%) and lowest in memory CD8 (roughly 0.4%).

Note on this clone: The antigen is not known.

Sequencing was carried out using naive CD4+ T cells from PBMCs. Subset given: CD45RA+ positively selected. The chain joins TRBV7-2 to TRBJ2-1, with D perhaps matching TRBD1 (6 bases). The sequence was collected from a young man in good health. Some clones in this sample may be carry-over from other donors' samples. CDR3 in amino acids: CASSPRSGQDEQFF. CDR3 DNA sequence: TGTGCCAGCAGCCCACGATCGGGACAAGATGAGCAGTTCTTC.